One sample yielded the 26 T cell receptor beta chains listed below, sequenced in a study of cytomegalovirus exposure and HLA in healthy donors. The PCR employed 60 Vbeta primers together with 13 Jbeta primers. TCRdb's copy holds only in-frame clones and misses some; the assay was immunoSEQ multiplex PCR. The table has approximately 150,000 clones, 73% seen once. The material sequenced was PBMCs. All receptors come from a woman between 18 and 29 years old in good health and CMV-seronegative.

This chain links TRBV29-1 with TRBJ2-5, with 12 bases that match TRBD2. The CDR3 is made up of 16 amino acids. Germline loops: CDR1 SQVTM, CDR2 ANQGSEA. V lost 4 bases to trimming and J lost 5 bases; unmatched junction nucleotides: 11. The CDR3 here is CSVAQATGTSGETQYF. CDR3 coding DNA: TGCAGCGTTGCCCAGGCAACCGGGACTAGCGGGGAGACCCAGTACTTC.

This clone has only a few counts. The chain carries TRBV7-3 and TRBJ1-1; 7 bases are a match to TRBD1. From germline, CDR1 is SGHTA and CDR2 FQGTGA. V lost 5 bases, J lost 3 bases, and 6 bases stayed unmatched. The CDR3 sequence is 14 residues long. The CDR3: CASSAQGFDTEAFF. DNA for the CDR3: TGTGCCAGCAGCGCACAGGGGTTTGACACTGAAGCTTTCTTT.

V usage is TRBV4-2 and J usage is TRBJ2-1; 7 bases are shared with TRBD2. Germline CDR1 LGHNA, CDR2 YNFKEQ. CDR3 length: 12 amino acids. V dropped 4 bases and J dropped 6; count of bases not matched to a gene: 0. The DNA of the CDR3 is TGTGCCAGCAGCCGGACTAGCAATGAGCAGTTCTTC. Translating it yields CASSRTSNEQFF.

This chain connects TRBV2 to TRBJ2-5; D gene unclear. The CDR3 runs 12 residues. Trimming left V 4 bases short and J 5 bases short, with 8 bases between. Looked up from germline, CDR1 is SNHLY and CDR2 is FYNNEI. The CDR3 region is CASSGEAETQYF. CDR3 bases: TGTGCCAGCAGTGGAGAAGCCGAGACCCAGTACTTC. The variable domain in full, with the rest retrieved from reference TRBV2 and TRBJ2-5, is EPEVTQTPSHQVTQMGQEVILRCVPISNHLYFYWYRQILGQKVEFLVSFYNNEISEKSEIFDDQFSVERPDGSNFTLKIRSTKLEDSAMYFCASSGEAETQYFGPGTRLLVL.

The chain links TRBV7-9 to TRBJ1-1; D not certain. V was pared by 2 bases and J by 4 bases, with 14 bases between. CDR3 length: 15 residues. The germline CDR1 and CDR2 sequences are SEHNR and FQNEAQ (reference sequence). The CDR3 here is CASSLHSTDTTEAFF. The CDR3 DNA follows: TGTGCCAGCAGCTTACACAGCACAGATACCACTGAAGCTTTCTTT.

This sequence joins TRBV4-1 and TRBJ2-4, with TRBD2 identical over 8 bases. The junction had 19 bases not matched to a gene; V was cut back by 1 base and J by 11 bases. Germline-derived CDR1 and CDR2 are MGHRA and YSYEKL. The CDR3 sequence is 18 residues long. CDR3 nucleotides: TGCGCCAGCAGCCAAGGGGATTATGCGGTCCCCGGGGGGGCCCTTCAGTACTTC. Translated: CASSQGDYAVPGGALQYF.

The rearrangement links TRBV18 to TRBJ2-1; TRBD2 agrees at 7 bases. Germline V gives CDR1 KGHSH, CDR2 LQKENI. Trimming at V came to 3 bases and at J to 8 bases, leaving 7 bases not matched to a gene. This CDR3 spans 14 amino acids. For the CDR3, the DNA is TGTGCCAGCTCACCCGGACTAGTACAGGATGAGCAGTTCTTC. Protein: CASSPGLVQDEQFF. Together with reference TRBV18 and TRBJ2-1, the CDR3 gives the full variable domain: NAGVMQNPRHLVRRRGQEARLRCSPMKGHSHVYWYRQLPEEGLKFMVYLQKENIIDESGMPKERFSAEFPKEGPSILRIQQVVRGDSAAYFCASSPGLVQDEQFFGPGTRLTVL.

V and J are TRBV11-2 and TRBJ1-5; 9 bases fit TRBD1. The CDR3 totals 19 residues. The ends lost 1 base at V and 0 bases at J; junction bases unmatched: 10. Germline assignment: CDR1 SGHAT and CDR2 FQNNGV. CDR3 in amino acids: CASSLGCRTGAYSNQPQHF. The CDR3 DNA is TGTGCCAGCAGCTTAGGATGTAGGACAGGGGCCTATAGCAATCAGCCCCAGCATTTT.

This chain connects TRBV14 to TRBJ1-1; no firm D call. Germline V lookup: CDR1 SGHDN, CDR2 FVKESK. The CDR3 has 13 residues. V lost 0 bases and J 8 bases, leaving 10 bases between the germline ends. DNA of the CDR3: TGTGCCAGCAGCCAAGACGGTAGACAAGAAGCTTTCTTT. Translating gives CASSQDGRQEAFF.

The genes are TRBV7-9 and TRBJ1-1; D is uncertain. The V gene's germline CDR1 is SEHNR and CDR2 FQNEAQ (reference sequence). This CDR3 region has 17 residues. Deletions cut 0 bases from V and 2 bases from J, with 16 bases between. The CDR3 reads CASSLAQTAILNTEAFF. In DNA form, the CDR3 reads TGTGCCAGCAGCTTAGCCCAAACAGCCATCCTCAACACTGAAGCTTTCTTT.

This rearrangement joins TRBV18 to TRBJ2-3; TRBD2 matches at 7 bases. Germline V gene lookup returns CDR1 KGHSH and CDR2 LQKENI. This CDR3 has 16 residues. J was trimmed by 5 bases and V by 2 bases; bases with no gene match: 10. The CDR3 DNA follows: TGTGCCAGCTCACCAACCGGGACTACCATAAGAGATACGCAGTATTTT. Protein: CASSPTGTTIRDTQYF. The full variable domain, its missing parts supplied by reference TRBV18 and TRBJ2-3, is NAGVMQNPRHLVRRRGQEARLRCSPMKGHSHVYWYRQLPEEGLKFMVYLQKENIIDESGMPKERFSAEFPKEGPSILRIQQVVRGDSAAYFCASSPTGTTIRDTQYFGPGTRLTVL.

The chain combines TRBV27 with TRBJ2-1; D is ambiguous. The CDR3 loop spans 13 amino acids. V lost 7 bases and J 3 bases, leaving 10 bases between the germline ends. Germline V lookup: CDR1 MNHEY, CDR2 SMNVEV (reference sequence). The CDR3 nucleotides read TGTGCCAGCAATAGTGCCTTCTACAATGAGCAGTTCTTC. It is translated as CASNSAFYNEQFF.

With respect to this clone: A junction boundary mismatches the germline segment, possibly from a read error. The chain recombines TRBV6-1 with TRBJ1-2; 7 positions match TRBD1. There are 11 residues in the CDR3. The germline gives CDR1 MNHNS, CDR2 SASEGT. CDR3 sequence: CASSEVGDRSF. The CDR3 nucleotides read TGTGCCAGCAGTGAAGTGGGGGACAGATCGTTC.

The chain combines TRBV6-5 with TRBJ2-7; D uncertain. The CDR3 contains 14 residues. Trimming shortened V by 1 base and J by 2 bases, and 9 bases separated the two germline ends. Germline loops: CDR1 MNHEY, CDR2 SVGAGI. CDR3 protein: CASSYFGTTYEQYF. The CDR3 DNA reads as TGTGCCAGCAGTTACTTTGGCACCACCTACGAGCAGTACTTC.

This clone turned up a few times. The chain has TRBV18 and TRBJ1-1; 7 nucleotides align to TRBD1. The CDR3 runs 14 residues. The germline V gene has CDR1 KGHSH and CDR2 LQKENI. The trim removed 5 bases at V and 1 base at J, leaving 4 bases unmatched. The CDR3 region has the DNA TGTGCCAGCTCATCGCAGGGGGGGAACACTGAAGCTTTCTTT. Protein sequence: CASSSQGGNTEAFF. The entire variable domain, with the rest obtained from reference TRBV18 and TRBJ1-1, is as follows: NAGVMQNPRHLVRRRGQEARLRCSPMKGHSHVYWYRQLPEEGLKFMVYLQKENIIDESGMPKERFSAEFPKEGPSILRIQQVVRGDSAAYFCASSSQGGNTEAFFGQGTRLTVV.

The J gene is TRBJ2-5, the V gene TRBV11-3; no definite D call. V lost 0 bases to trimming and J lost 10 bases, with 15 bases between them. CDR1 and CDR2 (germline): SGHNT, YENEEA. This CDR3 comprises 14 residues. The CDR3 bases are TGTGCCAGCAGCTTAGATCTAGAGACTTTGATCCAGTACTTC. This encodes CASSLDLETLIQYF.

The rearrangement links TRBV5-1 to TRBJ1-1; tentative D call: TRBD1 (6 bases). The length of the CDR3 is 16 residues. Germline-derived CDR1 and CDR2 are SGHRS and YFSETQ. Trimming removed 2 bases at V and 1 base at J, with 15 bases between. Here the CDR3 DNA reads TGCGCCAGCAGCTTTTGGCAGGGGCAGGGGAACACTGAAGCTTTCTTT. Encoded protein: CASSFWQGQGNTEAFF.

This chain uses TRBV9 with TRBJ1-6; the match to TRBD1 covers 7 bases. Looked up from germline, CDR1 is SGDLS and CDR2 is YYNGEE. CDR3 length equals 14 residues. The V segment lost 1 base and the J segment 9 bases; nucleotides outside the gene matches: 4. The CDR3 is CASSVRGGGSPLHF. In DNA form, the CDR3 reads TGTGCCAGCAGCGTAAGAGGGGGCGGTTCACCCCTCCACTTT.

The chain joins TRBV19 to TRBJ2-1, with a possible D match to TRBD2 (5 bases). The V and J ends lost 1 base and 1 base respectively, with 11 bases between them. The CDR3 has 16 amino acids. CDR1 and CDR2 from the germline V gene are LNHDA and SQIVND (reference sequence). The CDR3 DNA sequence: TGTGCCAGTAGTATAGTAGGAGGTACTTCCTACAATGAGCAGTTCTTC. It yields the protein CASSIVGGTSYNEQFF.

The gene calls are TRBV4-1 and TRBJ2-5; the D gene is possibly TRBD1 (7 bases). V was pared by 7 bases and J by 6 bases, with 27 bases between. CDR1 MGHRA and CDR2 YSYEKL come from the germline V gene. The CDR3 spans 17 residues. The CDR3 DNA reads TGCGCCAGCACTCTAACCCCCCACACAGGGGCGGGGAAGACCCAGTACTTC. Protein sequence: CASTLTPHTGAGKTQYF.

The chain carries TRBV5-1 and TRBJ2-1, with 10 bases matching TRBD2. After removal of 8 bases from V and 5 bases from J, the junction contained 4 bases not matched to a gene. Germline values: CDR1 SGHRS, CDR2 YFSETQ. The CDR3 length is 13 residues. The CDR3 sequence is CASRTSGDNEQFF. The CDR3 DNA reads TGCGCCAGTAGGACTAGCGGCGACAATGAGCAGTTCTTC.

The CDR3 bases are TGCGCCAGCAGCCAAGGGGACAGGGTCAAGGGCACAGATACGCAGTATTTT. It translates to CASSQGDRVKGTDTQYF. V and J are TRBV4-3 and TRBJ2-3, with TRBD1 matching over 9 bases. Trimming at V came to 1 base and at J to 1 base, leaving 6 bases not matched to a gene. The CDR3 is made up of 17 amino acids. The germline CDR1 and CDR2 sequences are LGHNA and YSLEER.

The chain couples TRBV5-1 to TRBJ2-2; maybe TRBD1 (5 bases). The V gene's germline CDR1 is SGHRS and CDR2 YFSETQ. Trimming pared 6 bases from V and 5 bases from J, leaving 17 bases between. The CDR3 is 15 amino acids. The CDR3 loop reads CASTPATVVTGELFF. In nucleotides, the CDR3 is TGCGCCAGCACCCCCGCGACAGTAGTGACCGGGGAGCTGTTTTTT.

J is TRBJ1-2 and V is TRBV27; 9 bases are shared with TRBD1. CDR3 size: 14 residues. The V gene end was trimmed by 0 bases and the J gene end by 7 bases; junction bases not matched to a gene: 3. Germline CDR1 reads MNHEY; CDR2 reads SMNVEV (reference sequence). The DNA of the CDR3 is TGTGCCAGCAGTTTATCGGGACAGGGACTTGGCTACACCTTC. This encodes CASSLSGQGLGYTF.

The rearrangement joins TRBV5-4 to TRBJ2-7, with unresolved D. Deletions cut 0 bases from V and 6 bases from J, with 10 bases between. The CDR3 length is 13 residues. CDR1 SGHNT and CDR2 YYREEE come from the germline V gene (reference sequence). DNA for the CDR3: TGTGCCAGCAGCTTGGATGGGTTAAGCGAGCAGTACGTC. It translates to CASSLDGLSEQYV.

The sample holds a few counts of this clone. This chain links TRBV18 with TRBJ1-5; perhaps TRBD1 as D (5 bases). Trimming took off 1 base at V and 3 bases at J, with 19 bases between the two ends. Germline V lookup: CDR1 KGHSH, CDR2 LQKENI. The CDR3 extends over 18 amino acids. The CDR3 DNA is TGTGCCAGCTCACCACGAGGCGACAGCCAGGGATACAATCAGCCCCAGCATTTT. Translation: CASSPRGDSQGYNQPQHF.